A single sample is the source of the 8 T cell receptor beta chains below, sequenced in a study of T cell clonality in common variable immunodeficiency. Clones were read by immunoSEQ multiplex PCR, and TCRdb kept only the in-frame ones, dropping some. Listed for the sample are some 38,000 clones, none seen a single time. Sequenced: peripheral blood mononuclear cells. These receptors were obtained from a person between 18 and 75 years old in good health.

This clone was seen ten or more times. The read is 3 residues too short to cover the CDR3 end, so that end is filled in from the germline J gene. The chain has TRBV7-2 and TRBJ2-1; 8 nucleotides line up with TRBD1. V lost 4 bases, J lost 2 bases, and 4 bases stayed unmatched. Germline CDR1 and CDR2: SGHTA and FQGNSA. This CDR3 has 15 amino acids. The CDR3 bases that were read are TGTGCCAGCAGCTCTCGGACAGGGACCTACAATGAG. Translating gives CASSSRTGTYNE. The whole CDR3 is CASSSRTGTYNEQFF. The full variable domain, with the rest looked up from reference TRBV7-2 and TRBJ2-1, is GAGVSQSPSNKVTEKGKDVELRCDPISGHTALYWYRQSLGQGLEFLIYFQGNSAPDKSGLPSDRFSAERTGGSVSTLTIQRTQQEDSAVYLCASSSRTGTYNEQFFGPGTRLTVL.

This clone appeared many times. Read coverage stops 3 residues before the CDR3 terminus; the germline J gene supplies the remainder. J is TRBJ2-7 and V is TRBV27, with 10 nucleotides matching TRBD1. CDR1 is MNHEY and CDR2 is SMNVEV in the germline V gene (reference sequence). The ends lost 6 bases at V and 3 bases at J; junction bases unmatched: 5. The CDR3 runs to 14 residues. Partial CDR3 DNA: TGTGCCAGCAGGCCGGGACAGGGGCTCTACGAG. Translation: CASRPGQGLYE. The complete CDR3 reads CASRPGQGLYEQYF.

This clone was counted ten times or more. Read sequence stops 3 residues before the CDR3 end, and the germline J gene provides the missing end. The rearrangement joins TRBV7-8 to TRBJ2-7; D gene uncertain. Germline V lookup: CDR1 SGHVS, CDR2 FQNEAQ. The ends were cut back, 0 bases at V and 6 bases at J, with 3 bases in the middle. The CDR3 runs 11 residues. The DNA read from the CDR3 is TGTGCCAGCAGCTTAGCCGGCGAG. This translates into CASSLAGE. The whole CDR3 protein reads CASSLAGEQYF.

This clone has a count of ten or more. The read is 3 residues too short to cover the CDR3 end, so that end is filled in from the germline J gene. V gene TRBV30 combines with J gene TRBJ2-5; 8 nucleotides match TRBD2. V gave up 4 bases and J gave up 7 bases; unmatched junction bases: 14. Per the germline V gene, CDR1 is GTSNPN and CDR2 is SVGIG (reference sequence). The CDR3 has 15 residues. CDR3 in amino acids: CAWTRGTGGPGTQYF. Partial CDR3 DNA: TGTGCCTGGACCCGGGGGACGGGAGGGCCCGGGACC.

This clone was observed many times. The sequenced fragment ends 3 residues before the CDR3 boundary, so the rest is inferred from the germline J gene. The chain employs TRBV2 and TRBJ2-1; unclear D gene. With 3 bases removed from V and 0 bases from J, the gap between germline ends came to 12 bases. CDR3 size: 16 residues. The V gene's germline CDR1 is SNHLY and CDR2 FYNNEI. CDR3 loop: CASSDLPSSSYNEQFF. The CDR3 DNA, read in part, is TGTGCCAGCAGTGACCTTCCTTCTAGCTCCTACAATGAG.

This clone was observed a handful of times. Read coverage stops 3 residues before the CDR3 terminus; the germline J gene supplies the remainder. The chain carries TRBV25-1 and TRBJ1-2; tentative D call: TRBD1 (6 bases). V was clipped by 6 bases and J by 6 bases, with 26 bases between them. Per the germline V gene, CDR1 is MGHDK and CDR2 is SYGVNS. There are 17 residues in the CDR3. The CDR3 sequence: CASRSWASWDKENGYTF. CDR3 DNA (partial): TGTGCCAGCAGATCCTGGGCCTCCTGGGACAAGGAGAATGGC.

This clone was observed at least ten times. The CDR3 end falls 3 residues outside the read, so it is completed with the germline J gene. The rearrangement links TRBV4-1 to TRBJ1-1, with no clear D. V was shortened by 5 bases and J by 4 bases, with 8 bases between the two germline ends. Germline lookup yields CDR1 MGHRA and CDR2 YSYEKL. The CDR3 is 12 residues long. Partial CDR3 DNA: TGCGCCAGCAGCGAGGGTCGCACTGAA. Translated, it gives CASSEGRTE. The whole CDR3 is CASSEGRTEAFF.

This clone was detected many times. Germline and junction disagree at one end, which may indicate a read error. The read finishes 3 residues shy of the CDR3 end, and the germline J gene is used to complete it. The chain has TRBV4-2 and TRBJ2-1; 9 positions agree with TRBD2. Germline V gene lookup returns CDR1 LGHNA and CDR2 YNFKEQ. The CDR3 sequence is 15 residues long. The CDR3 here is CASSHGGGEYNEQFF. The sequenced part of the CDR3 DNA is TGCGCCAGCAGCCACGGCGGGGGGGAGTACAATGAG.